This TCR beta chain is from a study of T cells expressing NK-cell markers. Overall study results and limits: Nothing established the HCMV specificity of expanded NKG2C+ T cell clones. A handful of donors showed these clonotypes also leading the CD3+CD56-NKG2C+ fraction.

Each CDR3 protein gets one entry in TCRdb, which reprocessed the 5' RACE reads and gives no DNA. The sample has roughly 430,000 distinct CDR3 sequences. The germline gives CDR1 SGHNT, CDR2 YYREEE (reference sequence). This CDR3 is built from 13 residues. Remarks on this clonotype: Its antigen is unidentified.

The clonotype was recovered from a woman between 18 and 70 years old in good health. V is TRBV5-4 and J is TRBJ1-6; TCRdb outputs TRBD1, but without DNA this stays unchecked. Sequencing input: blood T cells: a sorted CD56 or NKG2C T cell subset, CD4+ or CD8+ T cells, or bulk PBMC T cells (not recorded which). CDR3 loop: CASSSGQAEPLHF.